This T cell receptor (beta chain) appears in the sequencing data of a study of regulatory T cells in long-lasting Graves disease. The study, taken as a whole, reports: There was favoring of TRBV28, TRBJ1-2 and TRBJ2-5 in persistent disease. It was peripheral blood alone, not thyroid tissue, that was studied.

Through Arm-PCR of CDR3 regions and iRepertoire HTBI primers, TCR beta libraries were built. TCRdb independently ran MiXCR on the multiplex PCR reads; one entry per CDR3 protein. The sample comprises approximately 350,000 distinct CDR3 sequences, roughly 16% of which are singletons, and around 20% rests with the top ten. This clonotype was counted many times. Its antigen is undetermined. Between the trimmed V and J ends, which lost 0 bases and 5 bases, there was a span of 13 bases. This CDR3 has 15 amino acids. Germline CDR1 is MNHEY and CDR2 is SMNVEV (reference sequence). Time point meaning: newly diagnosed GD, antithyroid drugs for less than 3 months. PBMC RNA was the source of the TCR library. This sample was also put to use in a study of T cells in Graves' hyperthyroidism and ophthalmopathy. That report notes: The TCR CDR3 first-round RT-PCR relied on the HTBI primer set.

The clonotype originates from a woman aged 18 to 35 with Graves disease. The material sequenced was peripheral blood mononuclear cells (PBMCs), taken at new diagnosis, from a patient treated with antithyroid drugs. The chain uses TRBV27 and TRBJ1-2; D is perhaps TRBD1 (5 bases). The CDR3: CASSLSPQGRYGYTF. The DNA for the CDR3 is TGTGCCAGCAGTTTATCTCCGCAGGGAAGGTATGGCTACACCTTC.